This T cell receptor beta chain was recovered during a study of regulatory T cells in long-lasting Graves disease (dated by TCRdb to the early 2020s). About the investigation overall: Newly diagnosed Graves' disease patients had taken antithyroid drugs for less than 3 months. Persistent Graves' disease patients were compared with newly diagnosed Graves' disease patients by peripheral blood TCR sequencing and RNA sequencing. The study took place in China and was registered as a clinical trial. TCR sequencing covered about 13 persistent and 20 newly diagnosed Graves' disease patients, around 35 samples in total. What the work shows at the level of the full study, not this receptor alone: Only the TCR beta chain was sequenced and analyzed. The study examined only peripheral blood because the primary lesion, thyroid tissue, could not be accessed. Lower TCR Shannon entropy and fewer highly expanded clones were observed in persistent Graves' disease patients than in newly diagnosed patients, which suggested clonal expansion. The authors acknowledged the small sample size as a limitation that may reduce accuracy. TRBV28, TRBJ1-2 and TRBJ2-5 were preferentially used in persistent disease, while TRBV20-1 and TRBJ2-1 were favored in newly diagnosed disease. Persistent patients shared more public clonotypes among themselves (roughly 2,700) than newly diagnosed patients did (about 970).

Library method: multiplex PCR. The sample was run on an Illumina HiSeq 4000. iRepertoire HTBI primers and Arm-PCR amplification of CDR3 regions were used to construct TCR beta libraries. Before sequencing, the PCR products underwent gel purification. Per the source publication's procedure: Gene usage analysis of CDR3 amino acid clonotypes relied on the roughly 60 TRBV and 12 to 15 TRBJ segments identified across samples. COPE and FqMerger were used to merge the filtered high-quality paired reads into contigs. BLAST was used to align contigs to IMGT TRBV, TRBD and TRBJ reference genes, with CDR3 defined following IMGT. Any clonotype with a frequency above 0.1% was counted as a highly expanded clone. Repertoire diversity was measured by Shannon entropy, and V-J evenness by the Gini coefficient. Clonotypes shared by more than one individual were considered public. Using fastp at Q25 and MiXCR, TCRdb reprocessed the public reads and kept productive beta chains. Each record represents a unique CDR3 protein, reported with the most common genes and DNA among its rows. V and J calls and clone size were set by TCRdb, not the authors. The sample has roughly 380,000 distinct CDR3 sequences on record, around 17% of them singletons. 30% of the sample belongs to the ten largest clones.

The CDR3 sequence holds 11 residues, the cysteine and phenylalanine included. The sequence is cut down to CDR3 DNA, 33 bases in frame from base 1. Reading the germline V gene (reference sequence) gives CDR1 DFQATT and CDR2 SNEGSKA. The time point label on this specimen signifies: newly diagnosed GD, antithyroid drugs for less than 3 months. RNA was extracted from PBMCs in TRIzol for both TCR sequencing and RNA sequencing. The diagnosis of Graves' disease followed American Thyroid Association guidelines. The patients came from an endocrinology department in Xi'an, China. From each patient, approximately 10 milliliters of peripheral blood was collected into an EDTA anticoagulant tube. Ficoll Paque Plus density gradient separation was used to isolate PBMCs, and no further T cell sorting was done. An Agilent 2100 Bioanalyzer and agarose gel were used to check RNA quality, and a NanoDrop 2000 was used to measure RNA concentration.

Worth noting for this clonotype: Its target antigen remains unknown. Germline is not matched at one junction end, which may reflect a read error.

These sequences were also reported in another study, on T cells in Graves' hyperthyroidism and ophthalmopathy. The second study's paper adds: Stable Graves' hyperthyroidism was defined as the absence of progression to ophthalmopathy over 18 months of follow-up. Hyperthyroidism patients were newly diagnosed, had a disease duration of under 2 months, and were aged 18 to 65 years. Patients with uncontrolled infections, other autoimmune diseases, pregnancy or lactation were excluded. Clinical symptoms, serum thyroxine and TRAb, thyroid ultrasound, and orbital computed tomography formed the basis for the diagnoses. The first round of RT-PCR for the TCR CDR3 was performed with the HTBI primer set and the Qiagen OneStep RT-PCR kit. Most expanded thyroid clonotypes (frequency above 0.001) were also found in blood, which suggests that blood repertoires may mirror thyroid immune responses. In cross-validation, a model built on a 13 V-J signature told ophthalmopathy apart from stable hyperthyroidism with over 85% sensitivity and around 81% specificity, and in testing the same model reached 80%/75%. During validation, the model predicted progression to ophthalmopathy a median of approximately six months ahead of onset, with around 71% sensitivity and about 75% specificity. TCR V-J signatures able to tell the groups apart were searched for in a discovery cohort of some 100 patients, of whom fewer than 45 had Graves' ophthalmopathy and roughly 58 had stable Graves' hyperthyroidism. Whether ophthalmopathy could be predicted prospectively was tested in an independent validation cohort made up of under 20 hyperthyroidism patients plus 17 patients who later progressed to ophthalmopathy. The approximately 95 discovery patients were divided at random into training and test sets in a 7:3 ratio. Thyroid tissue and blood T-cell repertoires from six Graves' hyperthyroidism patients were also compared in the study. After sampling, hyperthyroidism patients received methimazole starting at 30 mg daily, and ophthalmopathy patients received high-dose intravenous methylprednisolone. The libraries were constructed in a second round of multiplex PCR and then size-selected and purified. The libraries were sequenced on an Illumina HiSeq2000 using paired-end 100 bp reads. SOAPnuke was used to process the raw data, with reads discarded if the reads contained adapters or uncalled bases, had a mean Phred below 15, or lacked an exact constant-primer or identifier match. COPE v1.2.5 was used to merge high-quality paired reads, and clonotypes were defined as unique nucleotide sequences. Clonotypes were aligned to IMGT TRBV, TRBD and TRBJ reference segments using MiTCR v1.1. Analysis was restricted to V-J combinations with a frequency above 0.0001, which covered 99.2% of repertoires. The TCS score was defined as F50 (clonal expansion) divided by E x V (chaos), with BLOSUM62-based TCRdist calculated between CDR3 peptides within each V-J. Welch's t-statistics and random forest reduced roughly 530 V-J features to 10 to 15, which were used in a naive Bayes classifier (R e1071). Sample size was not statistically predetermined, and investigators were not blinded to group allocation. The paper reports TCR Vbeta CDR3 sequencing of approximately 130 peripheral blood samples: 43 ophthalmopathy, some 80 hyperthyroidism and 17 progressor patients.

The sample here was peripheral blood mononuclear cells (PBMCs), taken at new diagnosis, from a patient treated with antithyroid drugs. The source of this sequence is a man between 40 and 49 years old with Graves disease. Donor details come from another sample of the same person, matched by shared clones. In this chain, TRBV20-1 is recombined with TRBJ2-7; TRBD2 is a possible D gene, resting on 5 matching bases. The DNA reads as follows: TGCAGTGCTAGTCCGCTCCCGGGGTTGATCTTC. This codes for CSASPLPGLIF.